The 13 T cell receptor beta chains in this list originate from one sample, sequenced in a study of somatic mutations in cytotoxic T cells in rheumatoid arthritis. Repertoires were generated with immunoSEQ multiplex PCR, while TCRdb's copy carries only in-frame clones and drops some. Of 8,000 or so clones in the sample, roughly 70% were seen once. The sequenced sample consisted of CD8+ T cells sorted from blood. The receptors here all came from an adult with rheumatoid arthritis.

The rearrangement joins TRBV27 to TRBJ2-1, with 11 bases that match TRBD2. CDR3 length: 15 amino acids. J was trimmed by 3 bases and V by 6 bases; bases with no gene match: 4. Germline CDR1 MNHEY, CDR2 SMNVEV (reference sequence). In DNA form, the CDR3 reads TGTGCCAGCAGCCAGACTAGCGGGAACTACAATGAGCAGTTCTTC. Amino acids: CASSQTSGNYNEQFF.

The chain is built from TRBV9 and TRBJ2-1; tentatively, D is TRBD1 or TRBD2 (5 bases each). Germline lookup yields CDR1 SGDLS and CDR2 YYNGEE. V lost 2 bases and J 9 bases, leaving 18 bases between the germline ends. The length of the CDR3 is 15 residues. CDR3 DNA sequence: TGTGCCAGCAGCGTGGAGTACGGGACCGGAGTTGAGCAGTTCTTC. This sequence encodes CASSVEYGTGVEQFF.

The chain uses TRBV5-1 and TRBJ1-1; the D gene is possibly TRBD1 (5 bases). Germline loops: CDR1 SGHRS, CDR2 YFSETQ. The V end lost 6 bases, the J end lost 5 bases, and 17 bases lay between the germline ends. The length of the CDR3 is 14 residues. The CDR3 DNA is TGCGCCAGCACAGAGGGGTGGATGAGGACTGAAGCTTTCTTT. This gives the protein CASTEGWMRTEAFF.

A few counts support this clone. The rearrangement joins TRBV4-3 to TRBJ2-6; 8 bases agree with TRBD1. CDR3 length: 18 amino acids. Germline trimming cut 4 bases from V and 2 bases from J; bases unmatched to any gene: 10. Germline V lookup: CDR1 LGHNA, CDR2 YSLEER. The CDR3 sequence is CASSLRDRSTTGANVLTF. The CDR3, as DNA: TGCGCCAGCAGCCTACGGGACAGGAGTACAACTGGGGCCAACGTCCTGACTTTC.

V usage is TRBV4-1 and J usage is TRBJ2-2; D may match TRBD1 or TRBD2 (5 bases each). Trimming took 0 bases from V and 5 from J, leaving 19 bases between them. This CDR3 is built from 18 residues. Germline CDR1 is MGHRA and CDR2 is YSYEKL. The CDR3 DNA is TGCGCCAGCAGCCAAGAGGGTAGGGCAGGGAGTTATACCGGGGAGCTGTTTTTT. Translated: CASSQEGRAGSYTGELFF.

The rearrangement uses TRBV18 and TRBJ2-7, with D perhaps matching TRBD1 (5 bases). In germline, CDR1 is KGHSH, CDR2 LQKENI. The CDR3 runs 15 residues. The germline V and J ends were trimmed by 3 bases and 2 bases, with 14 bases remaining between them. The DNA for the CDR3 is TGTGCCAGCTCACCGCCCGGTGCGACAGCCTACGAGCAGTACTTC. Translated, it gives CASSPPGATAYEQYF.

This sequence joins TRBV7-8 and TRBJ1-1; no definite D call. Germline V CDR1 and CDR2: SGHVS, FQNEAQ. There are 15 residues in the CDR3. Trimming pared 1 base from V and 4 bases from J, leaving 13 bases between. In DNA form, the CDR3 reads TGTGCCAGCAGCTTAGGGTCCCCGTCGGGCACTGAAGCTTTCTTT. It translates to CASSLGSPSGTEAFF.

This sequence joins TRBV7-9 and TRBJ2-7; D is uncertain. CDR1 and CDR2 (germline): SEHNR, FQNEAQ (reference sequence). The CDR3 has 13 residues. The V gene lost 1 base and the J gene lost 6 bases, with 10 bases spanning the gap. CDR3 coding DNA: TGTGCCAGCAGCTTAGAAACAAAGCTCGAGCAGTACTTC. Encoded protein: CASSLETKLEQYF.

The CDR3 region has the DNA TGTGCCAGCAGCTTGGACAGGGGGAATGAAAAACTGTTTTTT. Protein sequence: CASSLDRGNEKLFF. The chain has TRBV5-6 and TRBJ1-4, with 8 bases aligning to TRBD1. CDR1 SGHDT and CDR2 YYEEEE come from the germline V gene. The CDR3 spans 14 residues. The trim removed 0 bases at V and 5 bases at J, leaving 0 bases unmatched.

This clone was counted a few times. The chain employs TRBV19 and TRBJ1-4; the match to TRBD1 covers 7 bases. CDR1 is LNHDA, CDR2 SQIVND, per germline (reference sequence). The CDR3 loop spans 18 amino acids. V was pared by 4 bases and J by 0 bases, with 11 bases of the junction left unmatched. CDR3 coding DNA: TGTGCCAGTAGTACCAAACAGGGGAAAGAGTCAACTAATGAAAAACTGTTTTTT. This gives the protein CASSTKQGKESTNEKLFF.

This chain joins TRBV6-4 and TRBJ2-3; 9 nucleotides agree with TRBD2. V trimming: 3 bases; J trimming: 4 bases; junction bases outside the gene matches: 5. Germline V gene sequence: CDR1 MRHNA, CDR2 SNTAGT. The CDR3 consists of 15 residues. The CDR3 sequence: CASSEAGGRADTQYF. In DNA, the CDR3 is TGTGCCAGCAGTGAGGCGGGGGGGAGAGCAGATACGCAGTATTTT.

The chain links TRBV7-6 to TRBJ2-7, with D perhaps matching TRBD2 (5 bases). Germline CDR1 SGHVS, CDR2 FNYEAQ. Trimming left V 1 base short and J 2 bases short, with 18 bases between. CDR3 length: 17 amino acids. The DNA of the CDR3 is TGTGCCAGCAGCTTAGAGGCCATCCGGGGTTTACCCTACGAGCAGTACTTC. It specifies CASSLEAIRGLPYEQYF. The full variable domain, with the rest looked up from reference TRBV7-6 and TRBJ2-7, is GAGVSQSPRYKVTKRGQDVALRCDPISGHVSLYWYRQALGQGPEFLTYFNYEAQQDKSGLPNDRFSAERPEGSISTLTIQRTEQRDSAMYRCASSLEAIRGLPYEQYFGPGTRLTVT.

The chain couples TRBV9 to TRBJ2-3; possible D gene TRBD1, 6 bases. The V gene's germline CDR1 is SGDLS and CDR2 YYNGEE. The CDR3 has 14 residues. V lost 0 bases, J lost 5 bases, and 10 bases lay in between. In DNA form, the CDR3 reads TGTGCCAGCAGCGTAGAGGCAGGGGAAGATACGCAGTATTTT. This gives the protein CASSVEAGEDTQYF.